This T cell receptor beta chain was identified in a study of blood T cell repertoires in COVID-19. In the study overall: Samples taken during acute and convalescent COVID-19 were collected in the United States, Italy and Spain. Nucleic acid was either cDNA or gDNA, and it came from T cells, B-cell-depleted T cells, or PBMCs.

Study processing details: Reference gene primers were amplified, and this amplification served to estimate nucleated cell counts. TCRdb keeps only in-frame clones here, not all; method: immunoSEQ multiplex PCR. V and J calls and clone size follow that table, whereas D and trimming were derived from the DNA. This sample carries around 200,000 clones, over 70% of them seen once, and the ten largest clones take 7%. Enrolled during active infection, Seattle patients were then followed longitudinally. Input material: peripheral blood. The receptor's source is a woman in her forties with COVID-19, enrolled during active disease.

The DNA of the CDR3 is TGTGCCAGCAGTTACTCGGGACAGGGATCATTCTATGGCTACACCTTC. Translation gives CASSYSGQGSFYGYTF. The chain employs TRBV6-5 and TRBJ1-2; TRBD1 matches 9 bases. The V segment lost 0 bases and the J segment 4 bases; nucleotides outside the gene matches: 6. This CDR3 is 16 amino acids long. Germline V gene data show CDR1 as MNHEY and CDR2 as SVGAGI.